This T cell receptor beta chain emerged from a study of shared clonotypes between healthy human individuals. TCRdb's copy holds only in-frame clones and misses some; the assay was immunoSEQ multiplex PCR. In the table there are fewer than 1.4 million clones, around 78% of which are singletons. Comment on this clone: The antigen is unknown.

Whole-study findings and limits: Blood alone was sampled, and tissue repertoires likely differ.

The V and J ends lost 1 base and 6 bases respectively, with 10 bases between them. This CDR3 comprises 14 residues. Germline V CDR1 and CDR2: LNHNV, YYDKDF (reference sequence). The chain joins TRBV15 to TRBJ2-1; D possibly corresponds to TRBD1 (5 bases). The TCR was taken from a man between 18 and 35 years old in good health. Some clones in this sample may be carry-over from other donors' samples. Sequenced material: memory CD4+ T cells from PBMCs. As to subset: CD45RA-negative fraction. The CDR3 sequence is CATSRVTARNEQFF. CDR3 in DNA: TGTGCCACCAGCAGAGTGACAGCCCGCAATGAGCAGTTCTTC.